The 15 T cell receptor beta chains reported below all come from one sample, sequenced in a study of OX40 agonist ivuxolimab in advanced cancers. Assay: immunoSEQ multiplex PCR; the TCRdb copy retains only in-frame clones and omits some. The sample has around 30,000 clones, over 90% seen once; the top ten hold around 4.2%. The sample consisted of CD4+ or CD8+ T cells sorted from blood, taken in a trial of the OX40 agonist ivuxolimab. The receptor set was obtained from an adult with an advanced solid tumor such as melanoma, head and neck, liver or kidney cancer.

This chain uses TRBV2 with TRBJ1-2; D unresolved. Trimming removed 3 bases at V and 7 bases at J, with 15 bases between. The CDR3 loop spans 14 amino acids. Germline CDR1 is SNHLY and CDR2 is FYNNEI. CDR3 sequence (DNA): TGTGCCAGCAGTGAGACCTCCCCGGCCGGTGGCTACACCTTC. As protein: CASSETSPAGGYTF.

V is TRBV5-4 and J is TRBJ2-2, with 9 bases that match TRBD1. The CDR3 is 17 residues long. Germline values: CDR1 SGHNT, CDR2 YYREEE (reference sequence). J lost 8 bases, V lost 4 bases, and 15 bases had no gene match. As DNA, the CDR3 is TGTGCCAGCAGCCTTAAACCGGGACAGGGAGTTATTGGGGAGCTGTTTTTT. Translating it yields CASSLKPGQGVIGELFF.

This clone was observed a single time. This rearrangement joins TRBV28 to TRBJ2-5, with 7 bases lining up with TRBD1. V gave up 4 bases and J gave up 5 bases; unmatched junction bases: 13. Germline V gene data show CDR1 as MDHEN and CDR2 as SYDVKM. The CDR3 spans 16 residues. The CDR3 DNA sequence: TGTGCCAGCAGTTCCCCTAGGCGACAGGGAAGGGAGACCCAGTACTTC. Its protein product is CASSSPRRQGRETQYF.

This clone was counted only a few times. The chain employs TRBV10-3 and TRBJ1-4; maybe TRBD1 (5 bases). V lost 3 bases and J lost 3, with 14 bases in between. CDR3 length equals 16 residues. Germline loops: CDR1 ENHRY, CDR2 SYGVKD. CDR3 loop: CAISERGGTANEKLFF. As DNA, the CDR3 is TGTGCCATCAGTGAAAGGGGTGGAACAGCTAATGAAAAACTGTTTTTT.

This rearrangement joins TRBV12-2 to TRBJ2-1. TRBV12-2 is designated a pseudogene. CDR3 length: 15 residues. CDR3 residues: CASRLETSSYNEQFF. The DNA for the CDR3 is TGTGCAAGTCGCTTAGAGACGAGCTCCTACAATGAGCAGTTCTTC.

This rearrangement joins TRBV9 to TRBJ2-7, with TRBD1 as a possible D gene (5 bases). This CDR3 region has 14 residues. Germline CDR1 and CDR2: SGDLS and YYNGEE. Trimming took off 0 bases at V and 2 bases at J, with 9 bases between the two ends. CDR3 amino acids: CASSVGGTAYEQYF. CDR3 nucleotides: TGTGCCAGCAGCGTAGGGGGCACTGCCTACGAGCAGTACTTC.

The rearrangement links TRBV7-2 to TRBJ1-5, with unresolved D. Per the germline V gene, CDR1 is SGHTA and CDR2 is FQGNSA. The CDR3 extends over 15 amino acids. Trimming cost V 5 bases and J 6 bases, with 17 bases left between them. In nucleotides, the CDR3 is TGTGCCAGCAGCCCCATGTTTGGGTCTCCTCAGCCCCAGCATTTT. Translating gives CASSPMFGSPQPQHF.

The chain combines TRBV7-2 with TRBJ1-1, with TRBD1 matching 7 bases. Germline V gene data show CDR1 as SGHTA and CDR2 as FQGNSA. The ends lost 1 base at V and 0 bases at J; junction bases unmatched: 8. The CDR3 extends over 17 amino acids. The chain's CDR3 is CASSLVYRGTVNTEAFF. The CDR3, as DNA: TGTGCCAGCAGCTTAGTATATCGGGGGACAGTGAACACTGAAGCTTTCTTT.

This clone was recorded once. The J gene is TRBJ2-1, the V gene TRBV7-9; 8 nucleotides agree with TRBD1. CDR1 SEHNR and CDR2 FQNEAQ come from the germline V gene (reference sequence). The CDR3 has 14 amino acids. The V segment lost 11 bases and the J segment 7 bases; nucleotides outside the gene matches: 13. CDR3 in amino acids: CAGQGGEWKNEQFF. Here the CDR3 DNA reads TGTGCCGGACAGGGAGGAGAATGGAAGAATGAGCAGTTCTTC.

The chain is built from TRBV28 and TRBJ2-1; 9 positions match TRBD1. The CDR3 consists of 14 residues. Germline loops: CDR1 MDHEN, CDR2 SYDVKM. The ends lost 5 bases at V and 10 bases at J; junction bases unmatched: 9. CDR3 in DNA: TGTGCCAGCAGTCTACCGGGACAGGGTTGGGAGCAGTTCTTC. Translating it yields CASSLPGQGWEQFF.

CDR3: CASSLARLAGVEETQYF. The CDR3, as DNA: TGTGCCAGCAGCTTAGCGCGGCTAGCGGGGGTGGAGGAGACCCAGTACTTC. This chain joins TRBV7-2 and TRBJ2-5, with 10 bases lining up with TRBD2. The CDR3 loop spans 17 amino acids. V was clipped by 0 bases and J by 5 bases; unmatched bases: 9. The germline CDR1 and CDR2 sequences are SGHTA and FQGNSA.

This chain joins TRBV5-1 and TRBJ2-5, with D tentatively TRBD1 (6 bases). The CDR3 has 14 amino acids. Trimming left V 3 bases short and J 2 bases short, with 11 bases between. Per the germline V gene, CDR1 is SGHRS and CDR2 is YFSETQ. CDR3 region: CASSYRVRQETQYF. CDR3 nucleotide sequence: TGCGCCAGCAGCTACAGGGTGAGGCAAGAGACCCAGTACTTC.

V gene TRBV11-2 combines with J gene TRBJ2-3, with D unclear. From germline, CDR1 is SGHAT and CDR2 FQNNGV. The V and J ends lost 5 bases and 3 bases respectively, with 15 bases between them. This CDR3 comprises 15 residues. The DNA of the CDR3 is TGTGCCAGCAGCATAGTCCCGGGCCAAACAGATACGCAGTATTTT. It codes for CASSIVPGQTDTQYF.

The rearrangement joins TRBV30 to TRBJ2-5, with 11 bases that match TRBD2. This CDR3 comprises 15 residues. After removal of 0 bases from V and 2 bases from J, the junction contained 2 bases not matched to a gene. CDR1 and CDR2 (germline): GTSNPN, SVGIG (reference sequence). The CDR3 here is CAWSVLAGVQETQYF. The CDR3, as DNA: TGTGCCTGGAGTGTACTAGCGGGGGTACAAGAGACCCAGTACTTC. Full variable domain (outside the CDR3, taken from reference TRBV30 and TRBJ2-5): SQTIHQWPATLVQPVGSPLSLECTVEGTSNPNLYWYRQAAGRGLQLLFYSVGIGQISSEVPQNLSASRPQDRQFILSSKKLLLSDSGFYLCAWSVLAGVQETQYFGPGTRLLVL.

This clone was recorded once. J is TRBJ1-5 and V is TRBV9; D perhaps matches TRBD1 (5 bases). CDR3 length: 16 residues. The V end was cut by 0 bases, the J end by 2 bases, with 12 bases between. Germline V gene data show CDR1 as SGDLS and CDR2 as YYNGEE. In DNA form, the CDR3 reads TGTGCCAGCAGCGTAGGGATCGGACAAGGCAATCAGCCCCAGCATTTT. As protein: CASSVGIGQGNQPQHF.